Listed below are T cell receptor beta chains from one sample, sequenced in a study of blood T cell repertoires in COVID-19. The table came from immunoSEQ multiplex PCR; TCRdb's copy has only in-frame clones and leaves some out. The data contain over 200,000 clones, roughly 82% of them singletons. Specimen: peripheral blood. These receptors were obtained from a woman aged 40-49 years with acute or convalescent COVID-19. CDR3s include the opening cysteine and the closing phenylalanine or tryptophan. Fields, in order: D gene, clone size, V gene, J gene, CDR3 length, CDR3 protein, CDR3 DNA. The D gene is left open where the match is weak. Clone sizes are given selectively: once, few, many, or a class where the clone is expanded.

-	-	TRBV9	TRBJ2-3	12	CASSLVYGEQYF	TGTGCCAGCAGCCTGGTTTACGGGGAGCAGTATTTT
TRBD1	-	TRBV27	TRBJ2-1	15	CASSPTGGNYNEQFF	TGTGCCAGCAGCCCGACAGGGGGTAACTACAATGAGCAGTTCTTC
-	-	TRBV25-1	TRBJ1-1	14	CASIDNFRATEAFF	TGTGCCAGCATTGACAATTTTCGCGCCACTGAAGCTTTCTTT
-	-	TRBV5-1	TRBJ1-2	13	CASSLDRNYGYTF	TGCGCCAGCAGCTTGGACAGGAACTATGGCTACACCTTC
-	once	TRBV2	TRBJ2-1	13	CASSATEGGRVFF	TGTGCCAGCAGTGCGACGGAGGGGGGGAGAGTGTTCTTC
TRBD2	-	TRBV18	TRBJ2-5	16	CASSPKSGRAGETQYF	TGTGCCAGCTCACCTAAAAGCGGGAGAGCGGGGGAGACCCAGTACTTC
-	-	TRBV15	TRBJ2-1	15	CATSRDGRANNEQFF	TGTGCCACCAGCAGAGATGGCAGGGCAAACAATGAGCAGTTCTTC
-	-	TRBV6-2/TRBV6-3	TRBJ1-2	14	CASSFGSSSGGYTF	TGTGCCAGCAGTTTTGGATCCTCCTCAGGAGGCTACACCTTC
TRBD2	-	TRBV5-1	TRBJ2-7	16	CASSSLAGGSSYEQYF	TGCGCCAGCAGCTCCCTAGCGGGGGGGTCTTCCTACGAGCAGTACTTC
TRBD2	few	TRBV18	TRBJ2-7	16	CASSPIGLAGDGEQYF	TGTGCCAGCTCACCGATCGGACTAGCGGGGGACGGCGAGCAGTACTTC
-	few	TRBV6-4	TRBJ1-1	12	CASPNGGAEAFF	TGTGCCAGTCCCAACGGCGGGGCTGAAGCTTTCTTT
TRBD2	once	TRBV27	TRBJ2-1	16	CASNSWSGRVNNEQFF	TGTGCCAGCAATTCCTGGTCCGGGAGGGTAAACAATGAGCAGTTCTTC
TRBD1	once	TRBV12-3/TRBV12-4	TRBJ1-4	13	CASSSGGLEKLFF	TGTGCCAGCAGCTCAGGGGGACTGGAAAAACTGTTTTTT
-	few	TRBV19	TRBJ1-6	14	CASSQGWKNSPLHF	TGTGCCAGTAGTCAGGGGTGGAAGAATTCACCCCTCCACTTT
-	-	TRBV2	TRBJ2-7	14	CATTPGEDTYEQYF	TGTGCCACAACCCCCGGGGAAGATACCTACGAGCAGTACTTC
TRBD2	-	TRBV10-3	TRBJ2-3	16	CAISDSFSGGTHTQYF	TGTGCCATCAGTGACTCATTTAGCGGGGGAACCCATACGCAGTATTTT
TRBD1	-	TRBV19	TRBJ1-4	15	CASSSDRATNEKLFF	TGTGCCAGTAGTAGCGACAGGGCAACTAATGAAAAACTGTTTTTT
TRBD2	-	TRBV23-1	TRBJ2-1	17	CASSQPEEVAGPNEQFF	TGCGCCAGCAGTCAACCCGAAGAAGTAGCGGGCCCTAATGAGCAGTTCTTC
TRBD2	-	TRBV3-1/TRBV3-2	TRBJ2-2	19	CASSHDSGLAGSNTGELFF	TGTGCCAGCAGCCACGATTCTGGACTAGCGGGATCGAACACCGGGGAGCTGTTTTTT